The 24 T cell receptor beta chains reported below all come from one sample, sequenced in a study of blood T cell repertoires in COVID-19 (dated by TCRdb to about 2020). Library preparation used the immunoSEQ multiplex PCR assay. TCRdb's version of the immuneACCESS table is confined to in-frame rearrangements and falls short of the full clone set. An unresolved V gene accounts for under half of the shortfall where checked; the remainder is of unknown origin. Here the sample has about 200,000 clones; 70% to 80% occur a single time. The ten most abundant clones make up around 5.9% of the sample. Specimen: peripheral blood. These receptors were collected from a woman in her thirties or forties with COVID-19, enrolled during active disease.

The chain recombines TRBV3-1 (or the pseudogene TRBV3-2) with TRBJ2-7; D is perhaps TRBD1 (5 bases). The CDR3 is 15 residues long. Looked up from germline, CDR1 is LGHDT and CDR2 is YNNKEL (reference sequence). Trimming shortened V by 3 bases and J by 3 bases, and 15 bases separated the two germline ends. The CDR3 loop is CASSHRAGIVYEQYF. For the CDR3, the DNA is TGTGCCAGCAGCCATCGCGCAGGGATAGTCTACGAGCAGTACTTC.

The CDR3 DNA reads as TGTGCCAGCAGCGCCAGCTTACAGTACACAGATACGCAGTATTTT. Its translation: CASSASLQYTDTQYF. The genes are TRBV9 and TRBJ2-3; D gene ambiguous. The length of the CDR3 is 15 residues. Trimming cost V 3 bases and J 2 bases, with 13 bases left between them. CDR1 is SGDLS, CDR2 YYNGEE, per germline.

The chain is built from TRBV4-3 and TRBJ2-7; 10 bases align to TRBD1. V lost 0 bases and J lost 1; bases outside the gene matches: 12. Germline V gene lookup returns CDR1 LGHNA and CDR2 YSLEER. This CDR3 is 19 amino acids long. The CDR3 bases are TGCGCCAGCAGCCAAGACCGGGACAGGGGTCGCCCGATATCCTACGAGCAGTACTTC. Its protein product is CASSQDRDRGRPISYEQYF.

The genes are TRBV29-1 and TRBJ2-3; D possibly corresponds to TRBD1 (5 bases). Germline CDR1 and CDR2: SQVTM and ANQGSEA. With 6 bases removed from V and 0 bases from J, the gap between germline ends came to 16 bases. The CDR3 consists of 15 residues. The CDR3 nucleotides are TGCAGCGTCTCAGGGTCGCGGATGAGCACAGATACGCAGTATTTT. It specifies CSVSGSRMSTDTQYF.

Written as DNA, the CDR3 is TGCGCCAGCAGCCAAGAGCCCCCGGCGCCCAGTGGAGGTGAAAAACTGTTTTTT. This codes for CASSQEPPAPSGGEKLFF. V is TRBV4-1 and J is TRBJ1-4; D is unclear. Germline V gene lookup returns CDR1 MGHRA and CDR2 YSYEKL. Trimming took off 0 bases at V and 7 bases at J, with 21 bases between the two ends. The CDR3 covers 18 residues.

This clone was detected only a few times. This chain joins TRBV2 and TRBJ2-1; maybe TRBD1 (6 bases). V was cut by 1 base and J by 5 bases, with 12 bases left in between. This CDR3 is 15 amino acids long. CDR1 and CDR2 (germline): SNHLY, FYNNEI. CDR3 in amino acids: CASSEGTGGHNEQFF. CDR3 DNA sequence: TGTGCCAGCAGTGAAGGGACTGGGGGCCACAATGAGCAGTTCTTC.

The gene calls are TRBV5-4 and TRBJ1-6, with 7 positions matching TRBD1. Trimming removed 4 bases from V and 14 bases from J; junction bases left unmatched: 12. There are 14 residues in the CDR3. Germline CDR1 SGHNT, CDR2 YYREEE (reference sequence). The CDR3 nucleotides are TGTGCCAGCAGCCCCGACAGGGCCCCTCGGGCCCTCCACTTT. Translated, it gives CASSPDRAPRALHF.

The chain joins TRBV2 to TRBJ2-7; a weak D match, TRBD2 (6 bases). CDR1 SNHLY and CDR2 FYNNEI come from the germline V gene. The ends were cut back, 10 bases at V and 3 bases at J, with 13 bases in the middle. The CDR3 extends over 12 amino acids. CDR3 DNA: TGTGCCACCTCCCGGGAGAACTACGAGCAGTACTTC. It yields the protein CATSRENYEQYF.

This clone was seen only a few times. The genes are TRBV5-4 and TRBJ2-2; 8 bases are a match to TRBD2. Germline CDR1 is SGHNT and CDR2 is YYREEE (reference sequence). This CDR3 has 17 residues. The V segment lost 4 bases and the J segment 5 bases; nucleotides outside the gene matches: 13. CDR3 residues: CASSAPNGRAGTGELFF. The CDR3, as DNA: TGTGCCAGCAGCGCCCCTAACGGGAGGGCCGGAACCGGGGAGCTGTTTTTT. The full variable domain, completed using reference TRBV5-4 and TRBJ2-2, is ETGVTQSPTHLIKTRGQQVTLRCSSQSGHNTVSWYQQALGQGPQFIFQYYREEENGRGNFPPRFSGLQFPNYSSELNVNALELDDSALYLCASSAPNGRAGTGELFFGEGSRLTVL.

This clone was observed at least ten times. This chain connects TRBV19 to TRBJ2-2; 10 nucleotides align to TRBD2. CDR3 length: 16 amino acids. The junction had 4 bases not matched to a gene; V was cut back by 4 bases and J by 2 bases. From germline, CDR1 is LNHDA and CDR2 SQIVND (reference sequence). CDR3 nucleotides: TGTGCCAGTAGTACCCCACTAGCGGGAAACACCGGGGAGCTGTTTTTT. Its protein product is CASSTPLAGNTGELFF.

This chain links TRBV4-1 with TRBJ2-1; 9 bases align to TRBD2. This CDR3 contains 17 residues. With V trimmed by 0 bases and J by 9 bases, 12 bases remained unmatched. The germline V gene has CDR1 MGHRA and CDR2 YSYEKL. This CDR3 is CASSQESTSGSWSEQFF. For the CDR3, the DNA is TGCGCCAGCAGCCAAGAAAGCACTAGCGGGTCCTGGAGTGAGCAGTTCTTC.

The chain has TRBV4-2 and TRBJ1-6; a possible D gene is TRBD1 (5 bases). The CDR3 has 15 residues. Germline lookup yields CDR1 LGHNA and CDR2 YNFKEQ. V was clipped by 0 bases and J by 10 bases, with 13 bases between them. CDR3 residues: CASSQEWGGNSPLHF. The CDR3 DNA is TGTGCCAGCAGCCAAGAGTGGGGCGGGAACTCACCCCTCCACTTT.

The table lists this clone with a count of one. The rearrangement uses TRBV18 and TRBJ1-3; 7 bases line up with TRBD1. V shed 1 base and J 0 bases; nucleotides not matched to a gene: 6. CDR1 and CDR2 (germline): KGHSH, LQKENI. There are 17 residues in the CDR3. CDR3 in amino acids: CASSPLQGPTSGNTIYF. Here the CDR3 DNA reads TGTGCCAGCTCACCACTACAGGGGCCGACCTCTGGAAACACCATATATTTT.

The chain has TRBV2 and TRBJ2-2, with TRBD1 matching over 10 bases. The ends lost 6 bases at V and 6 bases at J; junction bases unmatched: 4. The CDR3 is 14 residues long. Germline values: CDR1 SNHLY, CDR2 FYNNEI. In DNA, the CDR3 is TGTGCCAGCAGGGGACAGGGGCGGGCCGGGGAGCTGTTTTTT. The encoded protein is CASRGQGRAGELFF.

The rearrangement links TRBV7-9 to TRBJ2-1, with a tentative D call TRBD1 (6 bases). With 6 bases removed from V and 7 bases from J, the gap between germline ends came to 13 bases. The CDR3 consists of 13 residues. The germline gives CDR1 SEHNR, CDR2 FQNEAQ (reference sequence). The CDR3 DNA is TGTGCCAGCAGTTTACCAGGGGCGAATGAGCAGTTCTTC. It encodes CASSLPGANEQFF.

This chain joins TRBV28 and TRBJ2-3, with TRBD2 matching over 12 bases. This CDR3 is built from 18 residues. V lost 3 bases to trimming and J lost 0 bases; unmatched junction nucleotides: 7. Per germline, CDR1 MDHEN and CDR2 SYDVKM. CDR3 in DNA: TGTGCCAGCAGTTTGCTAGCGGGAGGGATAACTAGCACAGATACGCAGTATTTT. Residues: CASSLLAGGITSTDTQYF.

The genes are TRBV9 and TRBJ1-3; no clear D. V was pared by 4 bases and J by 4 bases, with 9 bases between. This CDR3 has 13 residues. CDR1 and CDR2 (germline): SGDLS, YYNGEE. The CDR3 DNA reads as TGTGCCAGCAGCTCAGTCGTAGGAAACACCATATATTTT. Translating gives CASSSVVGNTIYF.

The chain combines TRBV2 with TRBJ1-5, with TRBD1 as a possible D gene (6 bases). Germline V lookup: CDR1 SNHLY, CDR2 FYNNEI. The V gene lost 3 bases and the J gene lost 4 bases, with 10 bases spanning the gap. The CDR3 has 14 residues. CDR3 bases: TGTGCCAGCAGTGAGTGGGACACAAATCAGCCCCAGCATTTT. Amino acids: CASSEWDTNQPQHF.

This chain uses TRBV28 with TRBJ2-7; D not resolved. The CDR3 runs 10 residues. The V and J ends lost 4 bases and 6 bases respectively, with 4 bases between them. CDR1 and CDR2 (germline): MDHEN, SYDVKM. CDR3 region: CASSSLEQYF. DNA for the CDR3: TGTGCCAGCAGTTCCCTCGAGCAGTACTTC.

As for this clone: This sample includes further DNA sequences coding for the same CDR3. The genes are TRBV5-1 and TRBJ2-1; 9 bases align to TRBD2. From germline, CDR1 is SGHRS and CDR2 YFSETQ. The CDR3 totals 14 residues. Losses at the gene ends were 5 bases for V and 0 bases for J; bases not matched to a gene: 0. This chain's CDR3 is CASSSGSSYNEQFF. CDR3 coding DNA: TGCGCCAGCAGTAGCGGGAGCTCCTACAATGAGCAGTTCTTC. The entire variable domain, with the rest obtained from reference TRBV5-1 and TRBJ2-1, is as follows: KAGVTQTPRYLIKTRGQQVTLSCSPISGHRSVSWYQQTPGQGLQFLFEYFSETQRNKGNFPGRFSGRQFSNSRSEMNVSTLELGDSALYLCASSSGSSYNEQFFGPGTRLTVL.

This chain joins TRBV18 and TRBJ1-4, with D possibly matching TRBD1 (5 bases). The V and J ends lost 8 bases and 8 bases respectively, with 15 bases between them. The CDR3 is 13 amino acids. The germline gives CDR1 KGHSH, CDR2 LQKENI. The CDR3 coding sequence is TGTGCCAGCACCTGGGCGGAGGGGGAAAAACTGTTTTTT. It is translated as CASTWAEGEKLFF.

The chain recombines TRBV12-5 with TRBJ1-2, with 7 bases lining up with TRBD1. Trimming at V came to 8 bases and at J to 2 bases, leaving 5 bases not matched to a gene. Germline V gene data show CDR1 as LGHNT and CDR2 as FRNRAP. The CDR3 sequence is 13 residues long. The CDR3 nucleotides are TGTGCTAGTTCACCGACAGGGAACTATGGCTACACCTTC. Amino acids: CASSPTGNYGYTF. Complete variable domain (other parts from reference TRBV12-5 and TRBJ1-2): DARVTQTPRHKVTEMGQEVTMRCQPILGHNTVFWYRQTMMQGLELLAYFRNRAPLDDSGMPKDRFSAEMPDATLATLKIQPSEPRDSAVYFCASSPTGNYGYTFGSGTRLTVV.

This chain uses TRBV7-6 with TRBJ2-3, with TRBD1 matching over 8 bases. Germline V gene sequence: CDR1 SGHVS, CDR2 FNYEAQ. This CDR3 spans 14 amino acids. The J segment lost 6 bases and the V segment lost 5 bases, leaving 7 bases of the junction unmatched. The CDR3 here is CASSQQGDQDTQYF. The CDR3 bases are TGTGCCAGCAGCCAACAGGGGGACCAGGATACGCAGTATTTT.

As regards this clone: This specimen includes other DNA sequences encoding the same CDR3. J is TRBJ2-2 and V is TRBV7-3; D gene unclear. Germline V gene sequence: CDR1 SGHTA, CDR2 FQGTGA. Trimming removed 3 bases at V and 5 bases at J, with 4 bases between. This CDR3 is 12 amino acids long. CDR3 nucleotide sequence: TGTGCCAGCAGCTTGAGGACCGGGGAGCTGTTTTTT. Translation: CASSLRTGELFF.